The T cell receptor (beta chain) under discussion was sequenced for a study of CD8 T cells in Susac syndrome (dated by TCRdb to the late 2010s). Background for the entire study: Repertoire sequencing was used to test whether CD8+ T cell activation and differentiation in Susac syndrome was antigen driven.

RNA was extracted using the RNeasy kit, and about 0.45 to 1 ug of the RNA was reverse transcribed with random hexamers. TCR beta CDR3 regions were amplified with the immunoSEQ multiplex PCR assay covering 54 Vbeta and 13 Jbeta segments. PCR amplification bias was corrected using a synthetic template baseline for primer optimization and computational correction. Per the authors' processing: Reads were annotated to V, D and J genes according to IMGT and were analyzed with immunoSEQ Analyzer, with only productive sequences retained. Clonality was computed as one minus Shannon entropy normalized by log2 of the number of productive unique sequences. For each patient and control, public and private clones were evaluated within the 100 most prevalent clones. Clones were defined as Susac-specific if absent from the healthy and MS cohorts, from around 1,000 published viral clones and from other ImmuneACCESS disease sequences. TCRdb's own reprocessing of the public reads used fastp at Q25 and MiXCR and kept productive beta chains. Each record represents a unique CDR3 protein, reported with the most common genes and DNA among its rows. TCRdb, rather than the study authors, made the V and J calls. For this sample the table gives 150,000 to 200,000 distinct CDR3 sequences, of which about 91% were detected only once. 0.065% to 0.085% of the sample lies in the top ten.

The germline V gene sets CDR1 to MNHNS and CDR2 to SASEGT. Taken from cysteine to phenylalanine, the CDR3 has 14 residues. Solely the CDR3 DNA is kept, with 42 bases framed from the first base. Here V drops 8 bases and J drops 2 bases, and the junction holds 9 bases not matched to any gene. In this sample, this clonotype turned up a few times. It lacks a known antigen. Base qualities are not provided; no much larger clone lies one nucleotide away. Peripheral blood CD8+ and CD4+ T cells from healthy donors, Susac syndrome patients and multiple sclerosis patients were profiled by high-throughput TCR beta sequencing. Healthy donors were age- and sex-matched controls. Bulk CD8+ and CD4+ T cells were purified by magnetic negative isolation, while CD8+ TEMRA cells were enriched using FACS. Blood was drawn into EDTA tubes, processed within 24 hours, and PBMCs were isolated by density gradient centrifugation. PBMCs destined for TCR sequencing were cryopreserved in liquid nitrogen and later thawed in a 37 °C water bath. Purity of sorted or isolated CD4+, CD8+ and CD8+ TEMRA cells was at least 90%.

Overall results and qualifications from the work: The study acknowledged that relatively few individuals were included in the TCR sequencing and HLA analysis.

This chain joins TRBV6-1 to TRBJ2-7, with 7 bases aligning to TRBD1. The sequence derives from a human donor in good health. Input material: CD4+ T cells from PBMCs. The CDR3: CASQSIQGTYEQYF. The DNA reads as follows: TGTGCCAGCCAAAGTATACAGGGGACCTACGAGCAGTACTTC.